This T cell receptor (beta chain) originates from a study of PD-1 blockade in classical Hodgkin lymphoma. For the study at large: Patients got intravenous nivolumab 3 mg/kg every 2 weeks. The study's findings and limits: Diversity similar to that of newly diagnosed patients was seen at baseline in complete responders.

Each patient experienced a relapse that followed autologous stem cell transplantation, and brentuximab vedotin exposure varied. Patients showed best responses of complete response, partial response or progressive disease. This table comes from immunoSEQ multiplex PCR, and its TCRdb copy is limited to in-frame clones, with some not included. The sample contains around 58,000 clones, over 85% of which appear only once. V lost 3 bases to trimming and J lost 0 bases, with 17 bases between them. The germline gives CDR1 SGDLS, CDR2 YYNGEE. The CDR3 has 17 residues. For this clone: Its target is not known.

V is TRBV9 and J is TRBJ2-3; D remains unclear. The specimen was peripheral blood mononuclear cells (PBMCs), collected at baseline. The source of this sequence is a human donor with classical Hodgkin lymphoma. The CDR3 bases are TGTGCCAGCAGCGATAACCCGGACGGTCCTAGCACAGATACGCAGTATTTT. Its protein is CASSDNPDGPSTDTQYF. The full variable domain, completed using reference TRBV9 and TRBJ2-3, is DSGVTQTPKHLITATGQRVTLRCSPRSGDLSVYWYQQSLDQGLQFLIQYYNGEERAKGNILERFSAQQFPDLHSELNLSSLELGDSALYFCASSDNPDGPSTDTQYFGPGTRLTVL.